This record concerns one T cell receptor beta chain sequence. Peripheral blood came from all dose cohorts at three timepoints. This specimen comes from a study of OX40 agonist ivuxolimab in advanced cancers. The ends lost 2 bases at V and 2 bases at J; junction bases unmatched: 6. Germline CDR1 is MNHNY and CDR2 is SVGAGI (reference sequence). The CDR3 has 16 amino acids. Profiled with immunoSEQ multiplex PCR; TCRdb holds only in-frame clones, not every one. This table has approximately 92,000 clones, 70% to 85% appearing once. This clonotype was obtained from an adult with an advanced solid tumor such as melanoma, head and neck, liver or kidney cancer. This rearrangement joins TRBV6-6 to TRBJ2-7; 10 nucleotides align to TRBD1. The sequences come from CD4+ or CD8+ T cells sorted from blood, collected in a trial of the OX40 agonist ivuxolimab. In DNA, the CDR3 is TGTGCCAGCAGTTACCTCGGGACAGGGGAAACCTACGAGCAGTACTTC. Translation gives CASSYLGTGETYEQYF.